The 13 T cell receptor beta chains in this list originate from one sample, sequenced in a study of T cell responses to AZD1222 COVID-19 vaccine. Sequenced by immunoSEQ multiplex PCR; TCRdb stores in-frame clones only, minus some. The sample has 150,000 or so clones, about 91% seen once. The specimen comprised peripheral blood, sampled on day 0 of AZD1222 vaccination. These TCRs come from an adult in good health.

The CDR3 DNA is TGCGCCAGCAGTCTTAGGGGACTAGATTGGGATACGCAGTATTTT. It specifies CASSLRGLDWDTQYF. The V call is TRBV23-1, the J call TRBJ2-3; 8 bases are a match to TRBD2. TRBV23-1 is placed among ORFs of uncertain function. Trimming cost V 4 bases and J 6 bases; bases outside gene matches: 9. The CDR3 sequence is 15 residues long.

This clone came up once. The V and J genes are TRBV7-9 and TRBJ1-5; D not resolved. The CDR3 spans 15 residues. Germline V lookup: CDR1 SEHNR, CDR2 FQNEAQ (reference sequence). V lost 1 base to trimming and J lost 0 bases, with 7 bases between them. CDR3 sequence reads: CASSLGGDSNQPQHF. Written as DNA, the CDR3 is TGTGCCAGCAGCTTAGGCGGTGATAGCAATCAGCCCCAGCATTTT. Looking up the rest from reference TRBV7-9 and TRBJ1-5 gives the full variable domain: DTGVSQNPRHKITKRGQNVTFRCDPISEHNRLYWYRQTLGQGPEFLTYFQNEAQLEKSRLLSDRFSAERPKGSFSTLEIQRTEQGDSAMYLCASSLGGDSNQPQHFGDGTRLSIL.

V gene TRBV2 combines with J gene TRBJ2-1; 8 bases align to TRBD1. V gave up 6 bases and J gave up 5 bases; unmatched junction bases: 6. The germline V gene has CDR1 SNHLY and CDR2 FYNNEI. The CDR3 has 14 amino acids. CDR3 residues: CASRDGQGDNEQFF. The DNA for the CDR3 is TGTGCCAGCAGAGACGGACAGGGCGACAATGAGCAGTTCTTC.

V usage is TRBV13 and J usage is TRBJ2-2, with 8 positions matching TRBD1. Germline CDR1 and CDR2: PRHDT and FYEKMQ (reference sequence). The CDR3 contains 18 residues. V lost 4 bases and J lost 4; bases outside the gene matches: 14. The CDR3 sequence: CASSSPPRQGFGTGELFF. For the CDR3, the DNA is TGTGCCAGCAGCTCACCGCCCAGACAGGGGTTCGGCACCGGGGAGCTGTTTTTT.

In nucleotides, the CDR3 is TGTGCCAGCAGCTTTCGGGTCATGAACACTGAAGCTTTCTTT. Amino acids: CASSFRVMNTEAFF. The gene calls are TRBV11-3 and TRBJ1-1, with D unresolved. The length of the CDR3 is 14 residues. Trimming took 3 bases from V and 0 from J, leaving 8 bases between them. In germline, CDR1 is SGHNT, CDR2 YENEEA.

CDR3 coding DNA: TGTGCCAGCAGCTTAGGAGTCCCCTACGAGCAGTACTTC. Encoded protein: CASSLGVPYEQYF. The rearrangement joins TRBV11-3 to TRBJ2-7; D remains unclear. The V end was cut by 1 base, the J end by 2 bases, with 6 bases between. The CDR3 has 13 residues. CDR1 is SGHNT and CDR2 is YENEEA in the germline V gene.

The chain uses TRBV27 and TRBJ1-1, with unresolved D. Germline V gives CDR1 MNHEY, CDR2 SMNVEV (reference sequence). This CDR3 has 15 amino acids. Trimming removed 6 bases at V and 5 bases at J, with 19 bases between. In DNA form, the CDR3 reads TGTGCCAGCAGGGAGGGTCGGGGAAGAGGTACTGAAGCTTTCTTT. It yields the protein CASREGRGRGTEAFF.

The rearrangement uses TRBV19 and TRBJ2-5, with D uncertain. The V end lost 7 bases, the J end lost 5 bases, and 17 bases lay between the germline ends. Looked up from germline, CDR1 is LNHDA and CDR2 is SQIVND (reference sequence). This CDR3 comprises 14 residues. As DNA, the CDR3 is TGTGCCAGTAATAGGGATAGCCTCGCTGAGACCCAGTACTTC. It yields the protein CASNRDSLAETQYF.

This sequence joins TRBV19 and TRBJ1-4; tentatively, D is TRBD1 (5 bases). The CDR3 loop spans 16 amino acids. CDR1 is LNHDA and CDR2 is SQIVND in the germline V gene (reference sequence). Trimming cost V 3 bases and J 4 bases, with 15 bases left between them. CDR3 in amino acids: CASSISQGVGNEKLFF. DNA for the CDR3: TGTGCCAGTAGTATTTCCCAGGGAGTGGGTAATGAAAAACTGTTTTTT. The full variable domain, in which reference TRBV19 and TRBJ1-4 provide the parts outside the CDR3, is DGGITQSPKYLFRKEGQNVTLSCEQNLNHDAMYWYRQDPGQGLRLIYYSQIVNDFQKGDIAEGYSVSREKKESFPLTVTSAQKNPTAFYLCASSISQGVGNEKLFFGSGTQLSVL.

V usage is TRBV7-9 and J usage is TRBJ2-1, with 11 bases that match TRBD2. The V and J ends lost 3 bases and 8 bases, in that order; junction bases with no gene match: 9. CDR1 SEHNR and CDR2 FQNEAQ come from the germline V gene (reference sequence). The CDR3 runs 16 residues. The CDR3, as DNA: TGTGCCAGCAGCTTTTACCGACTAGCGGGACGGGATGAGCAGTTCTTC. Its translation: CASSFYRLAGRDEQFF. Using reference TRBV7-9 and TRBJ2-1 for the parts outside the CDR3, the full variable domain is DTGVSQNPRHKITKRGQNVTFRCDPISEHNRLYWYRQTLGQGPEFLTYFQNEAQLEKSRLLSDRFSAERPKGSFSTLEIQRTEQGDSAMYLCASSFYRLAGRDEQFFGPGTRLTVL.

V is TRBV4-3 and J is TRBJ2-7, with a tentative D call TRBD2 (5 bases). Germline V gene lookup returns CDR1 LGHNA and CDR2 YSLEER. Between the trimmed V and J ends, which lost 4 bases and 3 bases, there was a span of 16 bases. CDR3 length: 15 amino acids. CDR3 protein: CASSPQDGGDYEQYF. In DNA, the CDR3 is TGCGCCAGCAGCCCTCAGGATGGAGGCGACTACGAGCAGTACTTC.

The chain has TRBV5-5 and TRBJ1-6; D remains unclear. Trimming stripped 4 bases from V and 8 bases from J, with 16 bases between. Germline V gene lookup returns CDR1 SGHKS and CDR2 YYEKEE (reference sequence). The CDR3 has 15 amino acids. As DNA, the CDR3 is TGTGCCAGCAGCCCGTTAGCAGGCGTGGATTCACCCCTCCACTTT. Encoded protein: CASSPLAGVDSPLHF.

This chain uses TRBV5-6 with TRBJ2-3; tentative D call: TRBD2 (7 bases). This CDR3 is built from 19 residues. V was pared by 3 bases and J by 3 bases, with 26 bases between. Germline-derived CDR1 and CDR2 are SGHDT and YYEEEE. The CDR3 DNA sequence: TGTGCCAGCAGCTCGGGTACTCTCTTGGGGGGGCAGTTTACAGATACGCAGTATTTT. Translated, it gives CASSSGTLLGGQFTDTQYF.